This TCR beta chain originates from a study of molecular identifiers for immune sequencing clone quantification. TCRdb re-analysed the PCR reads in MiXCR, keeping a single row per CDR3 protein. This repertoire shows roughly 93,000 distinct CDR3 sequences, 25% found once; its top ten account for 0.75% to 0.9%. General observations from the study: Clones above 20 RNA copies contained over 97% of effector molecules and under 1% of naive molecules.

The CDR3 has 16 residues. Trimming at V came to 5 bases and at J to 5 bases, leaving 14 bases not matched to a gene. CDR1 PRHDT and CDR2 FYEKMQ come from the germline V gene (reference sequence). Naive CD8 libraries were made from 20,000 to 1,000,000 sorted cells, and they used 10%, 30% or 50% RNA. Comments on this clonotype: Its antigen is undetermined.

This TCR was sampled from a human donor in good health. Some libraries in this study had Jurkat cell RNA spiked in. The chain combines TRBV13 with TRBJ1-1, with 7 nucleotides matching TRBD1. The sequenced sample was naive CD8+ T cells from blood, with Jurkat cell RNA spiked in. Subset reported: FACS-sorted CD8+CD4-CCR7+CD45RA+ naive T cells. The CDR3 reads CASSPYGQARQTEAFF. In DNA, the CDR3 is TGTGCCAGCAGCCCTTATGGACAGGCGAGGCAAACTGAAGCTTTCTTT.